This is a list of T cell receptor beta chains from one sample in a study of blood T cells in healthy people across ages. TCRdb re-called the 5' RACE reads with MiXCR, one entry per CDR3 protein. The sample yields hundreds of thousands of distinct CDR3 sequences, around 43% seen once. Sequencing was done on a sample of blood. These TCRs come from a man older than 75 in good health. CDR3s include the opening cysteine and the closing phenylalanine or tryptophan. Each record gives: clone size, V gene, D gene, J gene, CDR3 DNA, CDR3 protein. The D gene is left open where the match is weak. The listing skips clone size in some rows; elsewhere it reads once, few, many or a size class.

>-|TRBV21-1|-|TRBJ1-2
TGTGCCAGCAGCAAAGTTGGGGGGGCGCGGTACGGCTACACCTTC
CASSKVGGARYGYTF
>few|TRBV25-1|TRBD2|TRBJ2-7
TGTGCCAGCAGTCCGACTAGCGGGAGCTCCTACAATGAGCAGTACTTC
CASSPTSGSSYNEQYF
>many|TRBV29-1|TRBD1|TRBJ2-7
TGCAGCGTTAGTAACCGGGACAGCTCCTACGAGCAGTACTTC
CSVSNRDSSYEQYF
>-|TRBV12-3/TRBV12-4|TRBD1|TRBJ2-1
TGTGCCAGCAGGCTACTCCCGGGACAGGGCAGCAATGGGCAGTTCTTC
CASRLLPGQGSNGQFF
>-|TRBV6-1|TRBD2|TRBJ2-3
TGTGCCAGCGGAGAAGCGGGAGTCGGGACAGATACGCAGTATTTT
CASGEAGVGTDTQYF
>few|TRBV30|TRBD2|TRBJ2-3
TGTGCCTGGACCCAAGGGACTAGCGTTAGCACAGATACGCAGTATTTT
CAWTQGTSVSTDTQYF
>-|TRBV29-1|TRBD2|TRBJ2-7
TGCAGCACTAGCGGGAGCTACTACGAGCAGTACTTC
CSTSGSYYEQYF
>-|TRBV6-1|TRBD1|TRBJ1-5
TGTGCCAGCAGTGCAGCAGGGGGCCTTCCCCAGCATTTT
CASSAAGGLPQHF
>-|TRBV5-1|-|TRBJ1-2
TGCGCCAGCAGCTTGGCAGGGGATGGGAATGGCTACACCTTC
CASSLAGDGNGYTF
>-|TRBV3-1|-|TRBJ1-1
TGTGCCAGCAGCCAAGGCGCAGGGATGAACACTGAAGCTTTCTTT
CASSQGAGMNTEAFF
>-|TRBV7-2|-|TRBJ2-1
TGTGCCAGCCGGGAACCGAGGGGGGGATACAGTGAGCAGTTCTTC
CASREPRGGYSEQFF
>few|TRBV6-1|-|TRBJ2-3
TGTGCCAGCAGTGAAATGGGTTTGGATACGCAGTATTTT
CASSEMGLDTQYF
>-|TRBV28|TRBD2|TRBJ2-7
TGTGCCAGCAGTTTATATCTCCCATCGACTAGCGGGGGCTACGAGCAGTACTTC
CASSLYLPSTSGGYEQYF
>-|TRBV11-2|-|TRBJ2-3
TGTGCCAGCAGCTTAAGACTCTTTAGCACAGATACGCAGTATTTT
CASSLRLFSTDTQYF
>many|TRBV12-3/TRBV12-4|TRBD1|TRBJ1-1
TGTGCCAGCAGTTTGAGTCAGGGGGCGAGCCTGAACACTGAAGCTTTCTTT
CASSLSQGASLNTEAFF
>few|TRBV14|TRBD2|TRBJ2-7
TGTGCCAGTGGACGCGGGAGAGGCCCCTACGAGCAGTACTTC
CASGRGRGPYEQYF
>-|TRBV7-2|TRBD2|TRBJ2-1
TGTGCCAGCAGCCTAGGACTAGCGAGGAATGAGCAGTTCTTC
CASSLGLARNEQFF
>-|TRBV6-1|TRBD2|TRBJ2-4
TGTGCCAGCAGTGTAAGGGAGAGCGGGAGTGGTATCCAGTACTTC
CASSVRESGSGIQYF